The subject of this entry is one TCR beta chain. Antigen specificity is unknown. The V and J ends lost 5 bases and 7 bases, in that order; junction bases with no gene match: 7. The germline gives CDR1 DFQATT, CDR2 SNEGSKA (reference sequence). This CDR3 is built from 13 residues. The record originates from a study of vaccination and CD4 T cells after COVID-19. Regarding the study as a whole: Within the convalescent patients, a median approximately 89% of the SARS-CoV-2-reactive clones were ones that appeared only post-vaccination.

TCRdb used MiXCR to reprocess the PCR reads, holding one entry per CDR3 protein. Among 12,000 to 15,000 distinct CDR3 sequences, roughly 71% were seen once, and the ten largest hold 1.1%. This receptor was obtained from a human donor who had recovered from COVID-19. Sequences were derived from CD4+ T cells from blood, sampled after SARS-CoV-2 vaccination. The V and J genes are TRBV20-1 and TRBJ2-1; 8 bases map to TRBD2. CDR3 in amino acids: CSALGLGLNEQFF. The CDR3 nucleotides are TGCAGTGCTTTGGGACTAGGGTTGAATGAGCAGTTCTTC.